Listed here is a single T cell receptor beta chain. As yet, its antigen is unknown. The V and J ends lost 3 bases and 8 bases respectively, with 14 bases between them. Germline CDR1 and CDR2: DFQATT and SNEGSKA (reference sequence). This CDR3 is built from 14 residues. The sample is drawn from a study of identical twins. Findings and caveats of the study: Beta clonotypes that were abundant in cord blood contained fewer insertions, a pattern absent from memory repertoires.

Unique molecular identifiers were present on cDNA, and template switching added a universal primer site. TCRdb reanalysed the 5' RACE reads using MiXCR and keeps one entry per CDR3 protein. The data contain about 260,000 distinct CDR3 sequences, approximately 7% of them singletons. A further study also used this sample, focusing on yellow fever vaccine responses in identical twins.

This receptor was obtained from a woman aged 18-30 years in good health. The sequenced sample consisted of memory (CD45RO+) T cells sorted from blood. The chain combines TRBV20-1 with TRBJ1-6; D not certain. CDR3 residues: CSASGWGSDSPLHF. CDR3 in DNA: TGCAGTGCTAGTGGGTGGGGTTCGGATTCACCCCTCCACTTT.